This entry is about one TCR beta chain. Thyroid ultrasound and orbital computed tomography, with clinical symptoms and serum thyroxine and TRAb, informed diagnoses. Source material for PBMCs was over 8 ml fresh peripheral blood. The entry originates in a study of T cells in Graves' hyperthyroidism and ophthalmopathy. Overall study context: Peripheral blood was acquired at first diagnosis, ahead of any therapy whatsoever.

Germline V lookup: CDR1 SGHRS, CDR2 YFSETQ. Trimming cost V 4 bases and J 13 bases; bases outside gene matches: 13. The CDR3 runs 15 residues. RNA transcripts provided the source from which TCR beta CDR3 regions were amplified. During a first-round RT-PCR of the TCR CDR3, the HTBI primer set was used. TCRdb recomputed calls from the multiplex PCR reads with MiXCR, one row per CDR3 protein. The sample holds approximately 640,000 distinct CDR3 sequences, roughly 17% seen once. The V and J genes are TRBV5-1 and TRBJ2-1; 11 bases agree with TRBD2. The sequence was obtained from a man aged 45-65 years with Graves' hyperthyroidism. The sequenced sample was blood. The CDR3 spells CASSQDVAGGPYQFF. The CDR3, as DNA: TGCGCCAGCAGCCAAGACGTAGCGGGAGGGCCTTATCAGTTCTTC. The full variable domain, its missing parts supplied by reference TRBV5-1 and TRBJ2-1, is KAGVTQTPRYLIKTRGQQVTLSCSPISGHRSVSWYQQTPGQGLQFLFEYFSETQRNKGNFPGRFSGRQFSNSRSEMNVSTLELGDSALYLCASSQDVAGGPYQFFGPGTRLTVL.